What follows describes a single T cell receptor (beta chain). Its antigen is still unknown. CDR3 length equals 15 residues. Germline-derived CDR1 and CDR2 are SGHRS and YFSETQ. V was trimmed by 2 bases and J by 4 bases, leaving 15 bases between them. Investigators spread the genomic DNA of each subset evenly over several immunoSEQ plates. The table came from immunoSEQ multiplex PCR; TCRdb's copy has only in-frame clones and leaves some out. The repertoire has millions of clones, 90% to 95% of them found once; the top ten carry 0.1% to 0.15%. This entry comes from a study of shared clonotypes between healthy human individuals. Findings and limits, study-wide: Approximately 4.6% of naive CD4 clonotypes were shared across a handful of donors.

A CD45RA+ naive subset and a CD45RA-negative memory subset were split from CD4+ cells. The sequenced sample was naive CD4+ T cells sorted from blood. Described subset: CD45RA+ positively selected. The chain couples TRBV5-1 to TRBJ1-2, with D perhaps TRBD1 (6 bases). The source is a man younger than 30 in good health. CDR3 DNA sequence: TGCGCCAGCAGCTTTTCGGACAGAGGAATCTATGGCTACACCTTC. Encoded protein: CASSFSDRGIYGYTF. The full variable domain, with the rest looked up from reference TRBV5-1 and TRBJ1-2, is KAGVTQTPRYLIKTRGQQVTLSCSPISGHRSVSWYQQTPGQGLQFLFEYFSETQRNKGNFPGRFSGRQFSNSRSEMNVSTLELGDSALYLCASSFSDRGIYGYTFGSGTRLTVV.